The sample holds a few counts of the clone carrying this T cell receptor (beta chain). The antigen is undetermined. This sample stems from a study of early T cells in non-severe SARS-CoV-2 infection. Overall study: Sequencing of unsorted whole blood was done on bulk RNA, leaving chains unpaired. The study, taken as a whole, reports: VDJdb matching, biased toward anti-spike CD8 responses, missed private and CD4 specificities.

Individual cDNA molecules received unique molecular identifiers during library preparation. From the 5' RACE reads, TCRdb called clonotypes with MiXCR, one entry per CDR3 protein. The table has around 29,000 distinct CDR3 sequences, roughly a tenth seen once. Germline lookup yields CDR1 LGHDT and CDR2 YNNKEL (reference sequence). With 5 bases clipped from V and 4 bases from J, the junction kept 12 bases outside the gene matches. The CDR3 extends over 18 amino acids. The clonotype originates from an adult who was a healthcare worker with PCR-confirmed SARS-CoV-2 infection or an uninfected control (not recorded which). The chain carries TRBV3-1 and TRBJ2-5; TRBD2 matches 14 bases. Sample: whole blood. As DNA, the CDR3 is TGTGCCAGCAGCTTCTCCTCGACTAGCGGGGGGGCCAGAGAGACCCAGTACTTC. Translating it yields CASSFSSTSGGARETQYF.